What follows are 16 T cell receptor beta chains derived from one specimen sequenced in a study of T-cell memory formation after mild COVID-19. TCRdb re-called the 5' RACE reads through MiXCR, storing one row per CDR3 protein. The sample has some 210,000 distinct CDR3 sequences, about 16% seen once. Sequencing was performed on PBMCs or a T cell subset sorted from them (not recorded which). These receptors all come from an adult woman who had mild COVID-19 (a few samples of this study predate the infection). Cell type and time point are not known.

The V call is TRBV2, the J call TRBJ2-7, with 12 bases lining up with TRBD2. CDR3 size: 15 residues. The J segment lost 5 bases and the V segment lost 6 bases, leaving 8 bases of the junction unmatched. Germline values: CDR1 SNHLY, CDR2 FYNNEI. CDR3 protein: CASSRTSGKVNEQYF. CDR3 in DNA: TGTGCCAGCAGCCGGACTAGCGGGAAGGTTAACGAGCAGTACTTC.

Only a few counts were recorded for this clonotype. The chain recombines TRBV29-1 with TRBJ1-1; D remains unclear. This CDR3 contains 13 residues. V gave up 5 bases and J gave up 1 base, with 11 bases separating them. Germline loops: CDR1 SQVTM, CDR2 ANQGSEA. The CDR3 bases are TGCAGCGTTCAGGAGGGCTCGAACACTGAAGCTTTCTTT. It codes for CSVQEGSNTEAFF. Drawing the rest from reference TRBV29-1 and TRBJ1-1, the complete variable domain is SAVISQKPSRDICQRGTSLTIQCQVDSQVTMMFWYRQQPGQSLTLIATANQGSEATYESGFVIDKFPISRPNLTFSTLTVSNMSPEDSSIYLCSVQEGSNTEAFFGQGTRLTVV.

This clonotype was found a few times. In DNA, the CDR3 is TGTGCCAGCAGCCAAGTACAGGGGGCCGGGGAGACCCAGTACTTC. It translates to CASSQVQGAGETQYF. The chain joins TRBV3-1 to TRBJ2-5; TRBD1 aligns across 9 bases. Germline V gene lookup returns CDR1 LGHDT and CDR2 YNNKEL (reference sequence). The CDR3 has 15 residues. The V segment lost 1 base and the J segment 5 bases; nucleotides outside the gene matches: 5.

Worth noting for this clonotype: At one end, the junction sequence differs from germline, possibly due to a read error. V gene TRBV7-7 combines with J gene TRBJ2-3; 8 bases agree with TRBD2. In germline, CDR1 is SSHAT, CDR2 FNYEAQ (reference sequence). The CDR3 covers 12 residues. The CDR3 sequence: CASSFPSGTQYF. CDR3 DNA: TGTGCTAGCAGCTTCCCTAGCGGGACGCAGTATTTT.

This chain uses TRBV6-2 or TRBV6-3 with TRBJ1-2, with D perhaps TRBD1 (5 bases). CDR1 and CDR2 (germline): MNHEY, SVGEGT. Deletions cut 2 bases from V and 8 bases from J, with 9 bases between. The CDR3 runs 12 residues. CDR3 in amino acids: CASSYGHLGYTF. CDR3 nucleotides: TGTGCCAGCAGTTACGGACACCTAGGCTACACCTTC.

The chain is built from TRBV7-2 and TRBJ2-7; D remains unclear. V was trimmed by 5 bases and J by 1 base, leaving 12 bases between them. Germline V gene data show CDR1 as SGHTA and CDR2 as FQGNSA. The CDR3 has 14 residues. Here the CDR3 DNA reads TGTGCCAGCAGCCGCGGCCAGGTATCCTACGAGCAGTACTTC. Translated, it gives CASSRGQVSYEQYF.

CDR3 protein: CASSQTGTGVQETQYF. The CDR3 DNA is TGTGCCAGCAGCCAAACCGGGACAGGGGTGCAAGAGACCCAGTACTTC. V is TRBV7-9 and J is TRBJ2-5; 10 bases align to TRBD1. V gave up 5 bases and J gave up 2 bases; unmatched junction bases: 8. The germline V gene has CDR1 SEHNR and CDR2 FQNEAQ (reference sequence). This CDR3 comprises 16 residues.

This rearrangement joins TRBV20-1 to TRBJ1-6, with 8 bases fitting TRBD1. Germline CDR1 is DFQATT and CDR2 is SNEGSKA (reference sequence). The CDR3 sequence is 13 residues long. V dropped 6 bases and J dropped 8; count of bases not matched to a gene: 6. The CDR3 region is CSASTGVDSPLHF. The DNA of the CDR3 is TGCAGTGCGTCGACAGGGGTGGATTCACCCCTCCACTTT.

The table lists this clonotype with a few counts. The rearrangement joins TRBV5-1 to TRBJ2-5; 7 bases map to TRBD1. The CDR3 contains 13 residues. From germline, CDR1 is SGHRS and CDR2 YFSETQ. With V trimmed by 2 bases and J by 3 bases, 1 base remained unmatched. Here the CDR3 reads CASSLDREETQYF. DNA of the CDR3: TGCGCCAGCAGCTTAGACAGGGAAGAGACCCAGTACTTC.

This clonotype has a handful of counts. This chain links TRBV12-3 or TRBV12-4 with TRBJ1-5; the D is unclear. The CDR3 is 13 residues long. With 6 bases removed from V and 0 bases from J, the gap between germline ends came to 6 bases. As DNA, the CDR3 is TGTGCCAGCAGGCCAGATAGCAATCAGCCCCAGCATTTT. Its protein is CASRPDSNQPQHF.

This clonotype was seen at least ten times. The V and J genes are TRBV20-1 and TRBJ2-7; 8 nucleotides agree with TRBD2. This CDR3 has 14 residues. V shed 0 bases and J 1 base; nucleotides not matched to a gene: 2. The germline gives CDR1 DFQATT, CDR2 SNEGSKA (reference sequence). CDR3 sequence: CSARERGVSYEQYF. The DNA for the CDR3 is TGCAGTGCTAGAGAGCGGGGGGTATCCTACGAGCAGTACTTC.

This clonotype was counted between two and nine times. The V call is TRBV3-1, the J call TRBJ2-5, with 12 bases aligning to TRBD2. This CDR3 has 16 residues. J was trimmed by 5 bases and V by 3 bases; bases with no gene match: 7. CDR1 LGHDT and CDR2 YNNKEL come from the germline V gene (reference sequence). CDR3 nucleotides: TGTGCCAGCAGCCAGGAACTAGCGGGGGGCCGGGAGACCCAGTACTTC. Protein sequence: CASSQELAGGRETQYF.

This chain links TRBV4-2 with TRBJ1-1; D uncertain. The CDR3 covers 11 residues. The germline V gene has CDR1 LGHNA and CDR2 YNFKEQ. The V end lost 6 bases, the J end lost 2 bases, and 4 bases lay between the germline ends. Written as DNA, the CDR3 is TGTGCCAGCAGTTTTAACACTGAAGCTTTCTTT. This sequence encodes CASSFNTEAFF.

This clonotype came up many times. CDR3 sequence reads: CASRRGEGAKNIQYF. The DNA for the CDR3 is TGTGCCAGCAGGCGGGGGGAAGGGGCCAAAAACATTCAGTACTTC. The V and J genes are TRBV6-6 and TRBJ2-4; TRBD2 matches 8 bases. The germline V gene has CDR1 MNHNY and CDR2 SVGAGI (reference sequence). The CDR3 extends over 15 amino acids. V lost 6 bases and J lost 1; bases outside the gene matches: 5.

V and J are TRBV5-1 and TRBJ2-5, with unresolved D. Trimming took 1 base from V and 3 from J, leaving 7 bases between them. This CDR3 is 13 amino acids long. Germline lookup yields CDR1 SGHRS and CDR2 YFSETQ. CDR3 sequence: CASSLQREETQYF. The DNA of the CDR3 is TGCGCCAGCAGCTTGCAAAGGGAAGAGACCCAGTACTTC.

This clonotype was found a few times. V and J are TRBV12-3 or TRBV12-4 and TRBJ2-3; 10 bases are shared with TRBD2. CDR3 size: 15 residues. V lost 6 bases, J lost 4 bases, and 7 bases stayed unmatched. In nucleotides, the CDR3 is TGTGCCAGCAGCCCTAGCGGGGGCACTGCAGATACGCAGTATTTT. It encodes CASSPSGGTADTQYF.